The rows below give T cell receptor beta chains drawn from one sample of a study of PD-L1 blockade in urothelial cancer. Libraries were prepared by immunoSEQ multiplex PCR; TCRdb keeps only in-frame clonotypes and omits some of them. The profile shows approximately 30,000 clones, around 85% of them singletons. Sequencing used PBMCs, obtained around atezolizumab (anti-PD-L1) treatment. Receptors were obtained from a man between 45 and 60 years old with urothelial cancer. Both conserved end residues are part of each CDR3. The order of the fields is V gene, D gene, J gene, clone size, CDR3 protein, CDR3 DNA. A D gene is named only where the DNA matches it firmly. Size is stated for part of the rows, as once, few or many counts, or as a class when the clone is expanded.

V gene: TRBV30
D gene: TRBD2
J gene: TRBJ2-3
clone size: once
CDR3 protein: CAWSVSSGGSTDTQYF
CDR3 DNA: TGTGCCTGGAGTGTTTCTAGCGGGGGTAGCACAGATACGCAGTATTTT

V gene: TRBV7-9
D gene: .
J gene: TRBJ1-1
clone size: .
CDR3 protein: CASSSRGRVAEAFF
CDR3 DNA: TGTGCCAGCAGCTCGCGGGGACGGGTGGCTGAAGCTTTCTTT

V gene: TRBV29-1
D gene: .
J gene: TRBJ1-2
clone size: .
CDR3 protein: CSVESRFREGGGYTF
CDR3 DNA: TGCAGCGTTGAAAGTCGGTTCAGGGAGGGCGGTGGCTACACCTTC

V gene: TRBV5-1
D gene: .
J gene: TRBJ1-2
clone size: .
CDR3 protein: CASSLDSNYGYTF
CDR3 DNA: TGCGCCAGCAGCTTAGACAGTAACTATGGCTACACCTTC

V gene: TRBV2
D gene: TRBD2
J gene: TRBJ2-3
clone size: .
CDR3 protein: CASKKTGGPDTQYF
CDR3 DNA: TGTGCCAGCAAGAAGACGGGAGGGCCAGATACGCAGTATTTT

V gene: TRBV25-1
D gene: TRBD1
J gene: TRBJ1-4
clone size: .
CDR3 protein: CASRGTGPEKLFF
CDR3 DNA: TGTGCCAGCAGAGGGACAGGGCCGGAAAAACTGTTTTTT

V gene: TRBV7-9
D gene: TRBD1
J gene: TRBJ1-3
clone size: .
CDR3 protein: CASRSPNTGVEGNTIYF
CDR3 DNA: TGTGCCAGCAGAAGTCCAAACACAGGGGTGGAGGGAAACACCATATATTTT

V gene: TRBV5-6
D gene: .
J gene: TRBJ2-5
clone size: once
CDR3 protein: CASSFGETQYF
CDR3 DNA: TGTGCCAGCAGCTTCGGAGAGACCCAGTACTTC

V gene: TRBV7-9
D gene: .
J gene: TRBJ2-2
clone size: .
CDR3 protein: CASSLEVWLDHGTGELFF
CDR3 DNA: TGTGCCAGCAGCTTAGAGGTGTGGCTAGACCACGGAACCGGGGAGCTGTTTTTT

V gene: TRBV30
D gene: .
J gene: TRBJ1-1
clone size: .
CDR3 protein: CASGSWDTEAFF
CDR3 DNA: TGTGCCTCAGGGTCGTGGGACACTGAAGCTTTCTTT

V gene: TRBV27
D gene: TRBD1
J gene: TRBJ2-3
clone size: .
CDR3 protein: CASRGLGDRGSSDTQYF
CDR3 DNA: TGTGCCAGCAGGGGATTAGGGGACAGGGGGTCGTCAGATACGCAGTATTTT

V gene: TRBV7-3
D gene: TRBD2
J gene: TRBJ2-1
clone size: .
CDR3 protein: CASSLTGGSYNEQFF
CDR3 DNA: TGTGCCAGCAGCTTAACGGGAGGGTCCTACAATGAGCAGTTCTTC

V gene: TRBV6-1
D gene: TRBD2
J gene: TRBJ2-1
clone size: .
CDR3 protein: CASSEWEGPYNEQFF
CDR3 DNA: TGTGCCAGCAGTGAGTGGGAGGGCCCCTACAATGAGCAGTTCTTC

V gene: TRBV15
D gene: .
J gene: TRBJ1-4
clone size: .
CDR3 protein: CATSPRARSNEKLFF
CDR3 DNA: TGTGCCACCAGCCCCCGCGCACGGAGTAATGAAAAACTGTTTTTT

V gene: TRBV19
D gene: TRBD2
J gene: TRBJ2-7
clone size: .
CDR3 protein: CASSSTSATIHEQYF
CDR3 DNA: TGTGCCAGTAGTAGTACTAGCGCCACCATCCACGAGCAGTACTTC

V gene: TRBV7-2
D gene: .
J gene: TRBJ1-2
clone size: .
CDR3 protein: CASSLGGGAFGYTF
CDR3 DNA: TGTGCCAGCAGCTTAGGAGGGGGGGCCTTCGGCTACACCTTC

V gene: TRBV28
D gene: TRBD2
J gene: TRBJ2-3
clone size: .
CDR3 protein: CASSFGALAGSTDTQYF
CDR3 DNA: TGTGCCAGCAGTTTTGGGGCCCTAGCGGGTAGCACAGATACGCAGTATTTT

V gene: TRBV5-4
D gene: .
J gene: TRBJ1-4
clone size: .
CDR3 protein: CASSSNFANEKLFF
CDR3 DNA: TGTGCCAGCAGCTCGAACTTCGCTAATGAAAAACTGTTTTTT

V gene: TRBV16
D gene: .
J gene: TRBJ1-1
clone size: medium-sized
CDR3 protein: CASSQLLFMQDRSEAFF
CDR3 DNA: TGTGCCAGCAGCCAACTCTTGTTTATGCAGGATCGTTCGGAAGCTTTCTTT

V gene: TRBV7-9
D gene: TRBD2
J gene: TRBJ2-7
clone size: .
CDR3 protein: CASSPGTSGNHEQYF
CDR3 DNA: TGTGCCAGCAGCCCAGGGACTAGCGGGAACCACGAGCAGTACTTC

V gene: TRBV27
D gene: TRBD1
J gene: TRBJ2-2
clone size: few
CDR3 protein: CASSWTGVGTGELFF
CDR3 DNA: TGTGCCAGCAGTTGGACAGGGGTGGGCACCGGGGAGCTGTTTTTT

V gene: TRBV7-8
D gene: TRBD1
J gene: TRBJ1-5
clone size: .
CDR3 protein: CASSFRDRGGQPQHF
CDR3 DNA: TGTGCCAGCAGCTTCCGGGACAGGGGGGGTCAGCCCCAGCATTTT

V gene: TRBV5-4
D gene: TRBD1
J gene: TRBJ1-2
clone size: once
CDR3 protein: CASSGGTGPASVHTF
CDR3 DNA: TGTGCCAGCAGCGGCGGGACAGGGCCCGCTTCGGTGCACACCTTC

V gene: TRBV18
D gene: TRBD1
J gene: TRBJ2-5
clone size: .
CDR3 protein: CASSTTGGAGETQYF
CDR3 DNA: TGTGCCAGCTCAACCACAGGGGGCGCAGGAGAGACCCAGTACTTC

V gene: TRBV28
D gene: .
J gene: TRBJ2-3
clone size: .
CDR3 protein: CASSPITDTDTQYF
CDR3 DNA: TGTGCCAGCAGTCCCATTACTGACACAGATACGCAGTATTTT

V gene: TRBV19
D gene: .
J gene: TRBJ1-1
clone size: .
CDR3 protein: CASSMGSGTEAFF
CDR3 DNA: TGTGCCAGTAGTATGGGGTCAGGGACTGAAGCTTTCTTT

V gene: TRBV2
D gene: .
J gene: TRBJ2-1
clone size: .
CDR3 protein: CASPVTVPYNEQFF
CDR3 DNA: TGTGCCAGCCCCGTCACTGTGCCCTACAATGAGCAGTTCTTC

V gene: TRBV7-9
D gene: TRBD2
J gene: TRBJ2-2
clone size: .
CDR3 protein: CASRASGTTGELFF
CDR3 DNA: TGTGCCAGCAGGGCTAGCGGGACTACCGGGGAGCTGTTTTTT

V gene: TRBV27
D gene: .
J gene: TRBJ2-4
clone size: .
CDR3 protein: CASSPQIAKNIQYF
CDR3 DNA: TGTGCCAGCAGCCCCCAGATAGCCAAAAACATTCAGTACTTC

V gene: TRBV5-1
D gene: .
J gene: TRBJ1-6
clone size: .
CDR3 protein: CASSWGSYSDSPLHF
CDR3 DNA: TGCGCCAGCAGCTGGGGCAGCTACAGCGATTCACCCCTCCACTTT

V gene: TRBV7-9
D gene: TRBD1
J gene: TRBJ1-4
clone size: .
CDR3 protein: CASSEGQGNEKLFF
CDR3 DNA: TGTGCCAGCAGCGAGGGACAGGGGAATGAAAAACTGTTTTTT

V gene: TRBV15
D gene: TRBD1
J gene: TRBJ1-5
clone size: .
CDR3 protein: CATSIRTGLIGQPQHF
CDR3 DNA: TGTGCCACCAGCATACGGACAGGGTTAATAGGTCAGCCCCAGCATTTT

V gene: TRBV5-1
D gene: .
J gene: TRBJ1-1
clone size: few
CDR3 protein: CASSLVAGSNTEAFF
CDR3 DNA: TGCGCCAGCAGCTTGGTGGCAGGATCGAACACTGAAGCTTTCTTT

V gene: TRBV19
D gene: .
J gene: TRBJ1-3
clone size: once
CDR3 protein: CASKWTAGGSGNTIYF
CDR3 DNA: TGTGCCAGTAAGTGGACGGCCGGGGGCTCTGGAAACACCATATATTTT

V gene: TRBV6-5
D gene: .
J gene: TRBJ2-1
clone size: .
CDR3 protein: CASSYGRQINEQFF
CDR3 DNA: TGTGCCAGCAGTTACGGGCGACAGATCAATGAGCAGTTCTTC

V gene: TRBV19
D gene: .
J gene: TRBJ2-1
clone size: .
CDR3 protein: CASSTGGSGEQFF
CDR3 DNA: TGTGCCAGTAGTACAGGGGGGTCCGGTGAGCAGTTCTTC

V gene: TRBV19
D gene: .
J gene: TRBJ2-3
clone size: few
CDR3 protein: CASKGGTDTQYF
CDR3 DNA: TGTGCCAGTAAAGGAGGGACAGATACGCAGTATTTT

V gene: TRBV9
D gene: TRBD2
J gene: TRBJ2-1
clone size: .
CDR3 protein: CASSVGGLAGGTGYEQFF
CDR3 DNA: TGTGCCAGCAGCGTAGGAGGACTAGCGGGAGGCACGGGGTATGAGCAGTTCTTC

V gene: TRBV19
D gene: TRBD1
J gene: TRBJ1-6
clone size: .
CDR3 protein: CASSISRDSYSPLHF
CDR3 DNA: TGTGCCAGTAGTATCAGCCGGGACAGTTATTCACCCCTCCACTTT

V gene: TRBV11-2
D gene: TRBD2
J gene: TRBJ2-5
clone size: .
CDR3 protein: CASSFPGLAATQETQYF
CDR3 DNA: TGTGCCAGCAGCTTCCCTGGACTAGCGGCAACCCAAGAGACCCAGTACTTC

V gene: TRBV5-1
D gene: TRBD2
J gene: TRBJ2-1
clone size: .
CDR3 protein: CASSWQTSGGYNEQFF
CDR3 DNA: TGCGCCAGCAGCTGGCAGACTAGCGGGGGCTACAATGAGCAGTTCTTC

V gene: TRBV5-6
D gene: .
J gene: TRBJ2-2
clone size: medium-sized
CDR3 protein: CASSLDRAGELFF
CDR3 DNA: TGTGCCAGCAGCTTGGACAGGGCCGGGGAGCTGTTTTTT

V gene: TRBV11-2
D gene: .
J gene: TRBJ1-6
clone size: .
CDR3 protein: CASSLRTGGRLHF
CDR3 DNA: TGTGCCAGCAGCTTGAGGACCGGGGGGAGACTCCACTTT

V gene: TRBV5-1
D gene: .
J gene: TRBJ1-1
clone size: .
CDR3 protein: CASSLGQVANTEAFF
CDR3 DNA: TGCGCCAGCAGCTTGGGACAGGTAGCGAACACTGAAGCTTTCTTT

V gene: TRBV6-1
D gene: TRBD2
J gene: TRBJ2-1
clone size: .
CDR3 protein: CASSALLAGASYNEQFF
CDR3 DNA: TGTGCCAGCAGTGCCCTACTAGCGGGAGCCTCCTACAATGAGCAGTTCTTC

V gene: TRBV28
D gene: TRBD1
J gene: TRBJ1-5
clone size: .
CDR3 protein: CASSPGGSNQPQHF
CDR3 DNA: TGTGCCAGCAGTCCAGGGGGTAGCAATCAGCCCCAGCATTTT